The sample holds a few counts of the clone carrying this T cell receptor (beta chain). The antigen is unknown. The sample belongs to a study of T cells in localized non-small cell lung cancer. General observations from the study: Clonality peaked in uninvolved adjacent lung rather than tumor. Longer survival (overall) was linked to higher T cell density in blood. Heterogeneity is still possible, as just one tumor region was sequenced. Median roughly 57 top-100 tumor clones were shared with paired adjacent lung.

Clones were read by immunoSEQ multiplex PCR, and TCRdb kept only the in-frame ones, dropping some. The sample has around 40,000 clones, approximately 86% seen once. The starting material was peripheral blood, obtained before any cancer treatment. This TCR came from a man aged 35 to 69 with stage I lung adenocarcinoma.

The CDR3 sequence is CASSRRPAYGYTF. CDR3 nucleotides: TGTGCCAGCAGCCGGAGACCGGCCTATGGCTACACCTTC. V and J are TRBV27 and TRBJ1-2, with unresolved D. Germline lookup yields CDR1 MNHEY and CDR2 SMNVEV (reference sequence). The CDR3 loop spans 13 amino acids. Trimming left V 6 bases short and J 4 bases short, with 12 bases between.